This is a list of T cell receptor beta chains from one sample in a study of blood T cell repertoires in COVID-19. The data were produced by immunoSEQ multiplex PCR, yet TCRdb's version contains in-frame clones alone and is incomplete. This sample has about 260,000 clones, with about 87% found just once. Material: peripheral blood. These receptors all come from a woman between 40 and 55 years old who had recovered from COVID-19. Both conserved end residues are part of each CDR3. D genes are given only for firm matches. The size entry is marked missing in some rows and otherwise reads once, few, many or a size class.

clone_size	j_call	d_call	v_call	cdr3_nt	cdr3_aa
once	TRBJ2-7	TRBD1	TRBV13	TGTGCCAGCAGCATGGACAGGCCCTCCTACGAGCAGTACTTC	CASSMDRPSYEQYF
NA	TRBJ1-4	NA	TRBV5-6	TGTGCCAGCAGCTTTGGATTGGGCAGTAATGAAAAACTGTTTTTT	CASSFGLGSNEKLFF
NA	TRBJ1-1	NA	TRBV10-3	TGTGCCATCAGTGAGCAAAGGGGAAACACTGAAGCTTTCTTT	CAISEQRGNTEAFF
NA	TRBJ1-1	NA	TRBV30	TGTGCCTGGAATGGAGAGGGGAACACTGAAGCTTTCTTT	CAWNGEGNTEAFF
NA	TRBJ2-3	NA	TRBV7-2	TGTGCCAGCAGCCCCTACGGCACAGATACGCAGTATTTT	CASSPYGTDTQYF
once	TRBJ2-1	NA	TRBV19	TGTGCCAGTAGTATACCTCGGGACTACAATGAGCAGTTCTTC	CASSIPRDYNEQFF
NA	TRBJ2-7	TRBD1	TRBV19	TGTGCCAGTAGTCGAGGGACAGGCTACGAGCAGTACTTC	CASSRGTGYEQYF
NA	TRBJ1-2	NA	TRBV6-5	TGTGCCAGCAGTTACCGCGGGACGGGACTTAACTATGGCTACACCTTC	CASSYRGTGLNYGYTF
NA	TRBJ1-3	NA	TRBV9	TGTGCCAGCAGCGTAGGACTCTCCTCTGGAAACACCATATATTTT	CASSVGLSSGNTIYF
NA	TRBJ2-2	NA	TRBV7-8	TGTGCCAGCAGCGCAGTTAACACCGGGGAGCTGTTTTTT	CASSAVNTGELFF
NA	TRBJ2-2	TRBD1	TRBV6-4	TGTGCCAGCAGCGTAGGACAGGGATTGACCGGGGAGCTGTTTTTT	CASSVGQGLTGELFF
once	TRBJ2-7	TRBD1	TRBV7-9	TGTGCCAGCAGCACCGGGACAGGGGGCCGGCAGTACTTC	CASSTGTGGRQYF
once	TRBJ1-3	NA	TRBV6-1	TGTGCCAGCAGTGAAGCGCAGGCCACCTCTGGAAACACCATATATTTT	CASSEAQATSGNTIYF
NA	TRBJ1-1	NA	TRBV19	TGTGCCAGTAGAAACAGGGATGTAACCACTGAAGCTTTCTTT	CASRNRDVTTEAFF
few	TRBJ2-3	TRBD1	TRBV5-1	TGCGCCAGCAGCTCGACAGGGAGCACAGATACGCAGTATTTT	CASSSTGSTDTQYF
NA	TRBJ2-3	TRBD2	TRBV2	TGTGCCAGCAGTGCAGGGGGGTGGGGACTAGCAACAGATACGCAGTATTTT	CASSAGGWGLATDTQYF
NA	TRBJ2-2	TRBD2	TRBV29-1	TGCAGCGGGGGACGGGGGGACACCGGGGAGCTGTTTTTT	CSGGRGDTGELFF
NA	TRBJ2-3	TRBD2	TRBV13	TGTGCCAGCAGCACCCGACTAGCGGGCTTTTCCTTCTACACAGATACGCAGTATTTT	CASSTRLAGFSFYTDTQYF
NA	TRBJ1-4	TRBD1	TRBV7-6	TGTGCCAGCAGCTTTCGGCAGGGGGCGCCTAATGAAAAACTGTTTTTT	CASSFRQGAPNEKLFF
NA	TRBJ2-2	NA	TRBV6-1	TGTGCCAGCAGTGCCCTCGGACAGAGGAACACCGGGGAGCTGTTTTTT	CASSALGQRNTGELFF
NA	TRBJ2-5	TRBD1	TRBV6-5	TGTGCCAGCAGTTACCGACAGGGAGAGACCCAGTACTTC	CASSYRQGETQYF
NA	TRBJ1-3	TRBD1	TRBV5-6	TGTGCCAGCAGCTTACACCCTGGGACAGGGGGCTCTGGAAACACCATATATTTT	CASSLHPGTGGSGNTIYF